This TCR beta chain was observed in a study of CD8 T cells in ankylosing spondylitis. Study-level points and caveats: Characteristic of ankylosing spondylitis blood, it appeared, was a TCR beta motif comprising eight highly homologous variants. The authors found the disease-linked clones to be CD8+ and relatively rare in peripheral blood.

To note about this clonotype: Its antigen is not known.

Trimming cost V 1 base and J 0 bases, with 16 bases left between them. The CDR3 runs 17 residues. Germline lookup yields CDR1 DFQATT and CDR2 SNEGSKA (reference sequence). TCRdb passed the 5' RACE reads through MiXCR, listing each CDR3 protein once. The data hold around 480,000 distinct CDR3 sequences, with about a sixth observed a single time. Sequences were obtained from blood, either unsorted or a sorted T cell fraction (not recorded which). The sequence was obtained from a male donor with ankylosing spondylitis. V and J are TRBV20-1 and TRBJ2-1; a weak D match, TRBD1 (6 bases). The CDR3 spells CSARVSGVRSSYNEQFF. The CDR3, as DNA: TGCAGTGCTAGAGTATCAGGGGTCCGAAGCTCCTACAATGAGCAGTTCTTC.